These 24 T cell receptor beta chains were all obtained from the same sample, sequenced in a study of identical twins. TCRdb called the 5' RACE reads again in MiXCR, with one record for every CDR3 protein. The sample consists of approximately 630,000 distinct CDR3 sequences, about 7.6% of them appearing once. This same sample was also part of a study on yellow fever vaccine responses in identical twins.

The sample was PBMCs. All receptors derive from a young woman in good health.

This clonotype was picked up a small number of times. The CDR3 spells CATSSIAGSQETQYF. The CDR3 region has the DNA TGTGCCACCAGTTCTATAGCGGGGAGCCAAGAGACCCAGTACTTC. The gene calls are TRBV15 and TRBJ2-5; TRBD2 matches 8 bases. J gave up 1 base and V 6 bases, and 7 bases lay outside the gene matches. CDR3 length equals 15 residues. Germline V gene data show CDR1 as LNHNV and CDR2 as YYDKDF (reference sequence).

This clonotype showed up many times. The rearrangement joins TRBV27 to TRBJ1-6; tentatively, D is TRBD1 (5 bases). The CDR3 consists of 14 residues. Germline values: CDR1 MNHEY, CDR2 SMNVEV (reference sequence). V was cut by 4 bases and J by 7 bases, with 11 bases left in between. CDR3 protein: CASSSPGVNSPLHF. DNA for the CDR3: TGTGCCAGCAGTTCCCCGGGGGTAAATTCACCCCTCCACTTT.

The chain employs TRBV6-1 and TRBJ2-1; TRBD1 aligns across 7 bases. Germline V gene lookup returns CDR1 MNHNS and CDR2 SASEGT. The trim removed 7 bases at V and 2 bases at J, leaving 5 bases unmatched. The CDR3 contains 14 residues. CDR3 amino acids: CASMTGLTYNEQFF. In DNA form, the CDR3 reads TGTGCCAGCATGACAGGGCTGACCTACAATGAGCAGTTCTTC.

This clonotype was detected only a few times. The CDR3 DNA sequence: TGTGCCAGCAGTTTTTCTGGACAGGGGGGATCCTACGAGCAGTACTTC. Translation: CASSFSGQGGSYEQYF. The chain joins TRBV27 to TRBJ2-7; 10 nucleotides agree with TRBD1. J lost 1 base, V lost 3 bases, and 6 bases had no gene match. This CDR3 contains 16 residues. Germline assignment: CDR1 MNHEY and CDR2 SMNVEV (reference sequence).

Only a few counts were recorded for this clonotype. V gene TRBV7-7 combines with J gene TRBJ2-2; TRBD2 matches 7 bases. V lost 10 bases and J lost 0; bases outside the gene matches: 8. Germline V gene sequence: CDR1 SSHAT, CDR2 FNYEAQ (reference sequence). The CDR3 is 15 amino acids. The CDR3 sequence: CAIPPAGTNTGELFF. CDR3 nucleotides: TGTGCCATCCCCCCAGCGGGGACGAACACCGGGGAGCTGTTTTTT.

The CDR3 nucleotides are TGCAGTGCTACCCCAGGGGGGACAGTTGGATCCTACGAGCAGTACTTC. Translating it yields CSATPGGTVGSYEQYF. The chain is built from TRBV20-1 and TRBJ2-7, with D tentatively TRBD1 (7 bases). The CDR3 runs 16 residues. CDR1 and CDR2 (germline): DFQATT, SNEGSKA (reference sequence). Trimming removed 4 bases at V and 1 base at J, with 20 bases between.

The genes are TRBV29-1 and TRBJ2-7; 15 bases line up with TRBD2. CDR1 and CDR2 (germline): SQVTM, ANQGSEA. There are 14 residues in the CDR3. The junction had 6 bases not matched to a gene; V was cut back by 8 bases and J by 4 bases. In nucleotides, the CDR3 is TGCAGCATTCGGACTAGCGGGAGGGGGTACGAGCAGTACTTC. It specifies CSIRTSGRGYEQYF.

This clonotype has only a few counts. The rearrangement uses TRBV20-1 and TRBJ2-3, with 9 bases that match TRBD2. This CDR3 is 15 amino acids long. V lost 2 bases and J lost 2; bases outside the gene matches: 5. The germline V gene encodes CDR1 DFQATT and CDR2 SNEGSKA (reference sequence). CDR3 DNA sequence: TGCAGTGCTAGAAGCGTAGCGGGGGCCACAGATACGCAGTATTTT. This translates into CSARSVAGATDTQYF.

This clonotype showed up just a few times. The chain joins TRBV29-1 to TRBJ2-2; D ambiguous. CDR1 is SQVTM, CDR2 ANQGSEA, per germline. V was clipped by 4 bases and J by 2 bases, with 14 bases between them. The CDR3 has 15 residues. The CDR3 reads CSVAGGPPNTGELFF. The CDR3, as DNA: TGCAGCGTTGCAGGCGGACCCCCCAACACCGGGGAGCTGTTTTTT.

This clonotype has at least ten counts. The chain uses TRBV12-3 or TRBV12-4 and TRBJ1-4, with 8 bases aligning to TRBD1. Trimming took 5 bases from V and 11 from J; bases not matched to a gene: 10. The CDR3 has 14 amino acids. The CDR3 coding sequence is TGTGCCAGCAGTCCCTCCAGGGGGCAAGGGAAACTGTTTTTT. Translated: CASSPSRGQGKLFF.

This clonotype was detected a few times. The rearrangement uses TRBV19 and TRBJ2-1, with 9 bases lining up with TRBD2. Germline V gives CDR1 LNHDA, CDR2 SQIVND (reference sequence). This CDR3 comprises 17 residues. Trimming cost V 6 bases and J 4 bases; bases outside gene matches: 13. In nucleotides, the CDR3 is TGTGCCAGTAGCCCCTTATTGACTAGCGGATTATACAATGAGCAGTTCTTC. Encoded protein: CASSPLLTSGLYNEQFF.

The chain is built from TRBV3-1 and TRBJ2-2; D might be TRBD1 (6 bases). Deletions cut 1 base from V and 4 bases from J, with 10 bases between. This CDR3 is built from 15 residues. Germline lookup yields CDR1 LGHDT and CDR2 YNNKEL (reference sequence). Here the CDR3 DNA reads TGTGCCAGCAGCCAAGGGACAGACGTCACCGGGGAGCTGTTTTTT. Protein sequence: CASSQGTDVTGELFF.

This clonotype has only a few counts. The genes are TRBV24-1 and TRBJ2-2; D may match TRBD1 or TRBD2 (5 bases each). V was cut by 8 bases and J by 0 bases, with 6 bases left in between. CDR3 length equals 13 residues. Germline loops: CDR1 KGHDR, CDR2 SFDVKD. The CDR3 coding sequence is TGTGCCACCATGGGGGCGAACACCGGGGAGCTGTTTTTT. Translated: CATMGANTGELFF.

This clonotype was seen at least ten times. The chain has TRBV12-3 or TRBV12-4 and TRBJ2-1; TRBD2 aligns across 8 bases. The CDR3 extends over 17 amino acids. V lost 10 bases, J lost 6 bases, and 20 bases stayed unmatched. The CDR3 spells CATYEDPGGAYSNEQFF. CDR3 DNA: TGTGCCACCTACGAGGACCCGGGAGGGGCATACAGCAATGAGCAGTTCTTC.

The chain combines TRBV12-3 or TRBV12-4 with TRBJ2-3; 11 bases agree with TRBD2. The J segment lost 2 bases and the V segment lost 2 bases, leaving 3 bases of the junction unmatched. This CDR3 is 16 amino acids long. The CDR3 DNA reads as TGTGCCAGCAGTTTAATTAGCGGGGGGGTCACAGATACGCAGTATTTT. Its protein product is CASSLISGGVTDTQYF.

On this clonotype itself: This sequence may be a read error, since a much larger clone differs from it by one base. The chain uses TRBV2 and TRBJ2-6; no reliable D call. Trimming took off 7 bases at V and 0 bases at J, with 4 bases between the two ends. This CDR3 spans 13 amino acids. CDR1 is SNHLY, CDR2 FYNNEI, per germline. The CDR3 loop reads CASIRSGANVLTF. DNA of the CDR3: TGTGCCAGCATCCGCTCTGGGGCCAACGTCCTGACTTTC.

This chain connects TRBV29-1 to TRBJ2-3, with D unclear. Trimming pared 2 bases from V and 5 bases from J, leaving 8 bases between. Germline V gene sequence: CDR1 SQVTM, CDR2 ANQGSEA. This CDR3 has 12 amino acids. The CDR3 protein is CSVETKGDTQYF. In nucleotides, the CDR3 is TGCAGCGTTGAAACGAAGGGAGATACGCAGTATTTT.

This clonotype has at least ten counts. The rearrangement joins TRBV9 to TRBJ2-7, with a possible D match to TRBD2 (6 bases). The germline V gene has CDR1 SGDLS and CDR2 YYNGEE. V shed 3 bases and J shed 1 base, with 11 bases lying between them. This CDR3 has 14 amino acids. The CDR3 DNA reads as TGTGCCAGCAGCGCCGGGACTGAATCCTACGAGCAGTACTTC. This codes for CASSAGTESYEQYF.

The rearrangement joins TRBV3-1 to TRBJ2-7; D gene unclear. The CDR3 totals 13 residues. CDR1 is LGHDT and CDR2 is YNNKEL in the germline V gene (reference sequence). V lost 1 base, J lost 2 bases, and 6 bases lay in between. The CDR3 spells CASSQGATYEQYF. The CDR3 bases are TGTGCCAGCAGCCAAGGGGCTACCTACGAGCAGTACTTC.

As concerns this clonotype: The CDR3 carries no conserved terminal phenylalanine or tryptophan, so it likely arises from a read error. This sequence joins TRBV5-1 and TRBJ2-5, with D perhaps TRBD1 (6 bases). CDR1 and CDR2 from the germline V gene are SGHRS and YFSETQ. The CDR3 is made up of 15 amino acids. V was clipped by 4 bases and J by 6 bases, with 19 bases between them. CDR3 DNA sequence: TGCGCCAGCAGCCCGACAGGACCCCCTAGTAAGACCCAGTACCTC. As protein: CASSPTGPPSKTQYL.

This clonotype came up a few times. The chain uses TRBV15 and TRBJ2-5; 10 nucleotides align to TRBD2. The germline CDR1 and CDR2 sequences are LNHNV and YYDKDF (reference sequence). The CDR3 runs 15 residues. The V and J ends lost 1 base and 4 bases, in that order; junction bases with no gene match: 3. CDR3 sequence (DNA): TGTGCCACCAGCAGAGCACTAGCGGGGTCAGAGACCCAGTACTTC. Translated, it gives CATSRALAGSETQYF.

This clonotype showed up just a few times. The chain recombines TRBV18 with TRBJ2-2; maybe TRBD2 (5 bases). The V end was cut by 0 bases, the J end by 1 base, with 15 bases between. This CDR3 contains 18 residues. Germline loops: CDR1 KGHSH, CDR2 LQKENI. The CDR3 spells CASSPPRFGVQNTGELFF. The CDR3 bases are TGTGCCAGCTCACCACCGCGTTTCGGGGTCCAGAACACCGGGGAGCTGTTTTTT. The complete variable domain, with remaining parts taken from reference TRBV18 and TRBJ2-2, reads NAGVMQNPRHLVRRRGQEARLRCSPMKGHSHVYWYRQLPEEGLKFMVYLQKENIIDESGMPKERFSAEFPKEGPSILRIQQVVRGDSAAYFCASSPPRFGVQNTGELFFGEGSRLTVL.

The chain carries TRBV27 and TRBJ1-1; maybe TRBD1 (6 bases). With 7 bases removed from V and 11 bases from J, the gap between germline ends came to 14 bases. The CDR3 consists of 11 residues. Germline assignment: CDR1 MNHEY and CDR2 SMNVEV (reference sequence). As DNA, the CDR3 is TGTGCCAGCAACTCTCAGGGGATCGCTTTCTTT. As protein: CASNSQGIAFF.

This clonotype was counted only a few times. This chain joins TRBV6-1 and TRBJ2-3, with TRBD1 matching 10 bases. CDR3 size: 15 residues. Trimming at V came to 6 bases and at J to 5 bases, leaving 8 bases not matched to a gene. Germline assignment: CDR1 MNHNS and CDR2 SASEGT. The CDR3 nucleotides are TGTGCCAGCAGCATCGGACAGGGGGGGCGAGATACGCAGTATTTT. Translation gives CASSIGQGGRDTQYF.